This is a list of T cell receptor beta chains from one sample in a study of blood T cell repertoires in COVID-19. Data came from immunoSEQ multiplex PCR; TCRdb stores just in-frame clones and leaves some out. The sample has around 68,000 clones, around 93% seen once. The sequenced sample was peripheral blood. These receptors were taken from a man aged 70 or older with active COVID-19. Each CDR3 is given with its conserved first and last residue. Fields, in order: clone size, J gene, V gene, D gene, CDR3 protein, CDR3 DNA. A D gene is named only where the DNA matches it firmly. Rows may omit the clone size; those that give it use once, few, many or a size class.

NA	TRBJ1-1	TRBV27	TRBD1	CASSFGQVNTEAFF	TGTGCCAGCAGTTTTGGACAGGTGAACACTGAAGCTTTCTTT
NA	TRBJ2-1	TRBV5-8	TRBD2	CASSSGLAGALALYNEQFF	TGTGCCAGCAGCTCCGGACTAGCGGGGGCCCTAGCACTCTACAATGAGCAGTTCTTC
NA	TRBJ2-7	TRBV7-6	NA	CASSLGGDYEQYF	TGTGCCAGCAGCTTAGGGGGAGACTACGAGCAGTACTTC
NA	TRBJ1-1	TRBV6-5	TRBD1	CASSYMGQATEAFF	TGTGCCAGCAGTTATATGGGACAGGCCACTGAAGCTTTCTTT
NA	TRBJ2-5	TRBV5-1	NA	CASSFQGRGETQYF	TGCGCCAGCAGCTTCCAGGGGAGGGGAGAGACCCAGTACTTC
NA	TRBJ2-6	TRBV29-1	NA	CSVDTQGYSGANVLTF	TGCAGCGTTGATACCCAGGGGTACTCTGGGGCCAACGTCCTGACTTTC
NA	TRBJ1-6	TRBV28	TRBD1	CASKSGQDNSPLHF	TGTGCCAGCAAATCGGGACAGGATAATTCACCCCTCCACTTT
NA	TRBJ1-5	TRBV5-5	NA	CASSSRGPGGNQPQHF	TGTGCCAGCAGCTCGCGCGGACCCGGGGGCAATCAGCCCCAGCATTTT
once	TRBJ2-5	TRBV19	TRBD1	CATRDRGAETQYF	TGTGCCACCAGGGACAGGGGAGCGGAGACCCAGTACTTC
NA	TRBJ2-5	TRBV9	TRBD2	CASRFSGGDQETQYF	TGTGCCAGCAGATTTAGCGGGGGCGACCAAGAGACCCAGTACTTC
NA	TRBJ2-2	TRBV6-5	NA	CASRPGVSNTGELFF	TGTGCCAGCAGGCCCGGGGTTTCGAACACCGGGGAGCTGTTTTTT
NA	TRBJ2-3	TRBV10-2	NA	CASLRQLASTDTQYF	TGCGCCAGCCTCCGACAGCTTGCTAGCACAGATACGCAGTATTTT
NA	TRBJ1-4	TRBV28	TRBD1	CASSATGVTNEKLFF	TGTGCCAGCAGCGCGACAGGGGTCACTAATGAAAAACTGTTTTTT
once	TRBJ2-1	TRBV6-5	TRBD2	CASSSSGGYNEQFF	TGTGCCAGCAGTTCTAGCGGGGGTTACAATGAGCAGTTCTTC
once	TRBJ2-7	TRBV5-1	NA	CASSLLRPGLVGEQYF	TGCGCCAGCAGCTTGCTACGCCCAGGCCTCGTCGGCGAGCAGTACTTC
NA	TRBJ2-7	TRBV7-6	TRBD2	CASSPAGGAGAYEQYF	TGTGCCAGCAGCCCAGCCGGGGGGGCGGGCGCCTACGAGCAGTACTTC
once	TRBJ2-1	TRBV5-4	NA	CASSLEWGRGYSEQFF	TGTGCCAGCAGCTTGGAGTGGGGCAGGGGATATAGTGAGCAGTTCTTC
NA	TRBJ2-3	TRBV11-3	NA	CASSFVPDTQYF	TGTGCCAGCAGCTTCGTTCCAGATACGCAGTATTTT
NA	TRBJ2-3	TRBV5-1	NA	CASRLGGADTQYF	TGCGCCAGCAGGTTGGGGGGCGCAGATACGCAGTATTTT
NA	TRBJ1-6	TRBV7-9	NA	CASSLDSGGSPLHF	TGTGCCAGCAGCTTAGATTCCGGCGGTTCACCCCTCCACTTT
NA	TRBJ1-2	TRBV3-1/TRBV3-2	NA	CASSLAQGSYGYTF	TGTGCCAGCAGCCTCGCGCAGGGAAGCTATGGCTACACCTTC
NA	TRBJ2-3	TRBV19	TRBD1	CASKDDRGFTDTQYF	TGTGCCAGTAAAGATGACAGGGGATTCACAGATACGCAGTATTTT
NA	TRBJ1-6	TRBV11-2	NA	CASGQQVGIPNSPLHF	TGTGCCAGCGGCCAACAGGTGGGGATACCTAATTCACCCCTCCACTTT
NA	TRBJ1-6	TRBV18	NA	CASSPLRSDSPLHF	TGTGCCAGCTCACCTCTTCGTAGCGATTCACCCCTCCACTTT
NA	TRBJ1-2	TRBV19	TRBD1	CATNPEGDRSYTF	TGTGCCACTAACCCAGAAGGGGACAGGAGCTACACCTTC
NA	TRBJ1-6	TRBV4-3	NA	CASSQEYGINSPLHF	TGCGCCAGCAGCCAAGAATACGGTATTAATTCACCCCTCCACTTT
NA	TRBJ2-5	TRBV6-5	TRBD1	CASKSPGQGQETQYF	TGTGCCAGCAAATCCCCGGGACAGGGTCAAGAGACCCAGTACTTC
NA	TRBJ2-2	TRBV7-7	TRBD1	CASSHRTGAGELFF	TGTGCTAGCAGCCACCGGACAGGGGCCGGGGAGCTGTTTTTT
NA	TRBJ2-5	TRBV7-2	TRBD2	CASSASGGAETQYF	TGTGCCAGCAGCGCTAGCGGGGGGGCAGAGACCCAGTACTTC
once	TRBJ2-5	TRBV5-6	NA	CASSLGRPETQYF	TGTGCCAGCAGCTTGGGCAGGCCAGAGACCCAGTACTTC
NA	TRBJ2-1	TRBV6-2/TRBV6-3	TRBD1	CASSYSSNYRGTFF	TGTGCCAGCAGTTACTCCTCCAATTACAGGGGAACGTTCTTC
NA	TRBJ1-5	TRBV4-2	NA	CASSQEADRRQPQHF	TGTGCCAGCAGCCAAGAAGCCGACAGGAGGCAGCCCCAGCATTTT
NA	TRBJ2-2	TRBV4-1	TRBD1	CASSLTTGGTGELFF	TGCGCCAGCAGCCTTACAACAGGGGGGACCGGGGAGCTGTTTTTT
NA	TRBJ2-1	TRBV11-2	NA	CASSLVRYEQFF	TGTGCCAGCAGCTTAGTGAGGTATGAGCAGTTCTTC
once	TRBJ2-1	TRBV7-8	NA	CASSLGGSGKLGEQFF	TGTGCCAGCAGCTTAGGGGGTAGCGGAAAACTCGGTGAGCAGTTCTTC
NA	TRBJ2-3	TRBV27	TRBD1	CASSLDAQGQKDTQYF	TGTGCCAGCAGTTTAGACGCACAGGGGCAAAAAGATACGCAGTATTTT
NA	TRBJ2-2	TRBV7-6	NA	CASTTRGASGELFF	TGTGCCAGCACGACCCGGGGGGCGTCTGGGGAGCTGTTTTTT
NA	TRBJ2-3	TRBV3-1/TRBV3-2	NA	CASSHQTGTDTQYF	TGTGCCAGCAGCCACCAGACTGGAACAGATACGCAGTATTTT
NA	TRBJ1-5	TRBV25-1	TRBD1	CASSPRTGSNQPQHF	TGTGCCAGCAGTCCTCGGACAGGTAGCAATCAGCCCCAGCATTTT
NA	TRBJ2-1	TRBV9	TRBD2	CASSASGGVNEQFF	TGTGCCAGCAGCGCTAGCGGGGGGGTAAATGAGCAGTTCTTC
NA	TRBJ1-1	TRBV6-4	NA	CASSDSGLMNTEAFF	TGTGCCAGCAGTGACTCAGGACTGATGAACACTGAAGCTTTCTTT
NA	TRBJ2-7	TRBV5-1	TRBD1	CASSLEGTGDEQYF	TGCGCCAGCAGCTTGGAGGGGACAGGGGACGAGCAGTACTTC
NA	TRBJ1-2	TRBV5-5	NA	CASSLEQGPNYGYTF	TGTGCCAGCAGCTTGGAGCAGGGCCCTAACTATGGCTACACCTTC
NA	TRBJ2-2	TRBV19	TRBD2	CASSRTSGATGTGELFF	TGTGCCAGCAGTAGGACTAGCGGGGCCACAGGGACCGGGGAGCTGTTTTTT
NA	TRBJ2-5	TRBV18	TRBD1	CASSPLGQLLETQYF	TGTGCCAGCTCCCCTCTGGGACAGCTCCTTGAGACCCAGTACTTC
NA	TRBJ2-1	TRBV4-1	TRBD2	CASSSGLADNEQFF	TGCGCCAGCAGCTCCGGACTAGCTGACAATGAGCAGTTCTTC
few	TRBJ1-5	TRBV20-1	NA	CSASQGPGEPQHF	TGCAGTGCTAGTCAAGGGCCGGGAGAGCCCCAGCATTTT
once	TRBJ1-4	TRBV10-2	NA	CASNWGRVNEKLFF	TGCGCCAGCAACTGGGGGCGGGTTAATGAAAAACTGTTTTTT